Below, 2 T cell receptor beta chains from the same sample are listed, as sequenced in a study of blood T cell repertoires in COVID-19. Data came from immunoSEQ multiplex PCR; TCRdb stores just in-frame clones and leaves some out. This sample carries around 31,000 clones, roughly nine tenths of them seen once, and the ten largest clones take more than 3%. The sample was peripheral blood. The receptor source for this set is a man in his sixties with acute or convalescent COVID-19.

This chain joins TRBV9 and TRBJ2-1, with 10 bases aligning to TRBD1. The CDR3 totals 14 residues. V gave up 4 bases and J gave up 9 bases; unmatched junction bases: 7. The germline V gene encodes CDR1 SGDLS and CDR2 YYNGEE. The CDR3: CASSLLTGGIEQFF. CDR3 sequence (DNA): TGTGCCAGCAGCCTCCTGACAGGGGGCATTGAGCAGTTCTTC.

The chain uses TRBV28 and TRBJ1-2, with 10 bases matching TRBD1. The CDR3 consists of 14 residues. CDR1 is MDHEN and CDR2 is SYDVKM in the germline V gene. V was clipped by 3 bases and J by 4 bases; unmatched bases: 2. The CDR3 loop is CASSLTGGGYGYTF. The CDR3 DNA sequence: TGTGCCAGCAGTTTGACAGGGGGCGGCTATGGCTACACCTTC.